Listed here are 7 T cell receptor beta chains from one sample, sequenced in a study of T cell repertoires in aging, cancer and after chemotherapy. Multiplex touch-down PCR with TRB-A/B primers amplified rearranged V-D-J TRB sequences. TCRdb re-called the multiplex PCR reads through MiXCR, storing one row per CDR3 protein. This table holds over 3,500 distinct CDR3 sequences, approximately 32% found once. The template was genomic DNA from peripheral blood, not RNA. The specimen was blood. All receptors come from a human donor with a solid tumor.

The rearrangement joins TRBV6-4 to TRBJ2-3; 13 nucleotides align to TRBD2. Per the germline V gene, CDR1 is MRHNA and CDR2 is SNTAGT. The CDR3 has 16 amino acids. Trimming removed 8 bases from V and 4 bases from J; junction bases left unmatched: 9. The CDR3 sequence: CASGPGLAGTPDTQYF. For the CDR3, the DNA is TGTGCCAGCGGACCGGGACTAGCGGGAACGCCAGATACGCAGTATTTT.

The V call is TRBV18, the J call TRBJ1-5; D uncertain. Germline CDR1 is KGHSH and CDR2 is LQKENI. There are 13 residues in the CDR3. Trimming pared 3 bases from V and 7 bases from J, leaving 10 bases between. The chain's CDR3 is CASSPAVEQPQHF. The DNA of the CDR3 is TGTGCCAGCTCACCCGCCGTGGAACAGCCCCAGCATTTT.

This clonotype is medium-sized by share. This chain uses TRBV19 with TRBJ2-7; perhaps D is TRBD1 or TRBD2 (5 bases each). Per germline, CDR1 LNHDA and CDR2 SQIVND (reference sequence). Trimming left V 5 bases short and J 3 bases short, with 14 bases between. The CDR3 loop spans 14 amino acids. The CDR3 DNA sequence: TGTGCCAGTAGTCTCCGGGACGGACACTACGAGCAGTACTTC. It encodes CASSLRDGHYEQYF.

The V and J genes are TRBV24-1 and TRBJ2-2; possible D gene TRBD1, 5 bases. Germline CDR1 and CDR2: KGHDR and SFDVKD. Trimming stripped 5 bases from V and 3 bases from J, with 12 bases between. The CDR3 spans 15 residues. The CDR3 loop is CATSGVQGYTGELFF. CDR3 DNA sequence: TGTGCCACCAGTGGTGTCCAGGGCTACACCGGGGAGCTGTTTTTT.

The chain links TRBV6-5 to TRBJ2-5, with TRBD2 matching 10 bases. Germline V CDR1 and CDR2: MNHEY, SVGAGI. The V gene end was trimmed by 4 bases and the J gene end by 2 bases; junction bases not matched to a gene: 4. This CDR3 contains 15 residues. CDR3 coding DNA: TGTGCCAGCAGTTTGGCTAGCGGGAGTCAAGAGACCCAGTACTTC. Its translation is CASSLASGSQETQYF.

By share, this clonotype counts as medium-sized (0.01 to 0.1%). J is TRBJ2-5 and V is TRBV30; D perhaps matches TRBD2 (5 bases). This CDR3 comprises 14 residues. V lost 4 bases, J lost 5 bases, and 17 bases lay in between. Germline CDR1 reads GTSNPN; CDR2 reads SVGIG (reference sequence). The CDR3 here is CAWKRADKRETQYF. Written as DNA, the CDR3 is TGTGCCTGGAAGAGGGCGGATAAACGTGAGACCCAGTACTTC.

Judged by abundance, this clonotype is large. CDR3 region: CSVLLRVDRMTDTQYF. In DNA, the CDR3 is TGCAGCGTTCTCCTTCGGGTGGACAGGATGACGGATACGCAGTATTTT. V usage is TRBV29-1 and J usage is TRBJ2-3, with 7 bases that match TRBD1. Trimming at V came to 5 bases and at J to 6 bases, leaving 17 bases not matched to a gene. Germline loops: CDR1 SQVTM, CDR2 ANQGSEA. The CDR3 is 16 amino acids.